The following is a T cell receptor beta chain sequence with its context. What it binds is unknown. This CDR3 is 17 amino acids long. Germline trimming cut 5 bases from V and 7 bases from J; bases unmatched to any gene: 10. Germline V gene lookup returns CDR1 SEHNR and CDR2 FQNEAQ (reference sequence). The study enrolled patients aged 18 to 65 with newly diagnosed hyperthyroidism of under 2 months' duration. This record comes from a study of T cells in Graves' hyperthyroidism and ophthalmopathy. Study information: Peripheral blood specimens were obtained at initial diagnosis, prior to any treatment. Study results and limitations: Ophthalmopathy onset followed model prediction by a median about six months. Most expanded thyroid clonotypes above 0.001 also appeared in blood.

Amplification of TCR beta CDR3 regions was performed using RNA transcripts as template. An initial round of RT-PCR targeting the TCR CDR3 relied on the HTBI primer set. TCRdb reanalysed the multiplex PCR reads using MiXCR and keeps one entry per CDR3 protein. The table records 650,000 to 700,000 distinct CDR3 sequences, 17% of them present only once. The chain is built from TRBV7-9 and TRBJ2-1; 14 bases fit TRBD2. The sequencing sample was made of blood. This TCR came from a man in his forties or fifties with Graves' hyperthyroidism. CDR3 sequence (DNA): TGTGCCAGCAGCCCCGGGACTAGCGGGGGAAGTCCAAATGAGCAGTTCTTC. As protein: CASSPGTSGGSPNEQFF.